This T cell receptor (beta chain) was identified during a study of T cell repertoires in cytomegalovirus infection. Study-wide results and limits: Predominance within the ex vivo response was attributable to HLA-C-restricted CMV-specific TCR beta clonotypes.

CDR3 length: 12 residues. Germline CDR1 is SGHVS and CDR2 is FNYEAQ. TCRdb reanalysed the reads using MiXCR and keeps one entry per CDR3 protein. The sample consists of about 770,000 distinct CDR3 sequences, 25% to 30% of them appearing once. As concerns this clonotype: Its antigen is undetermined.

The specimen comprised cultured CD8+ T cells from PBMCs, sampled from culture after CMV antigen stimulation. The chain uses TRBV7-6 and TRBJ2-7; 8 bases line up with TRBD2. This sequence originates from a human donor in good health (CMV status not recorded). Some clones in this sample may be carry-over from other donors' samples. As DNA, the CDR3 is TGTGCTACGGGAGGGGCCGGCTACGAGCAGTACTTC. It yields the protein CATGGAGYEQYF.